The sequence of this T cell receptor beta chain was determined in a study of OX40 agonist ivuxolimab in advanced cancers. Broader study findings: Clonal expansion by week 6 occurred in CD4+ and CD8+ blood T cells (at 0.1 to 3.0 mg/kg).

Note on this clone: Its target is unknown.

Sequencing was performed with immunoSEQ multiplex PCR; in TCRdb, only in-frame clones are kept and a portion is missing. Here the sample spans approximately 66,000 clones, about 85% being singletons. V was cut by 0 bases and J by 7 bases, with 9 bases left in between. The CDR3 spans 13 residues. The germline CDR1 and CDR2 sequences are SGHNT and YENEEA. The TCR sequence derives from an adult with an advanced solid tumor such as melanoma, head and neck, liver or kidney cancer. Specimen: CD4+ or CD8+ T cells sorted from blood, collected in a trial of the OX40 agonist ivuxolimab. The chain joins TRBV11-3 to TRBJ1-1; D is undetermined. This CDR3 is CASSLDRSGEAFF. CDR3 nucleotide sequence: TGTGCCAGCAGCTTAGATAGGAGCGGTGAAGCTTTCTTT.